This T cell receptor (beta chain) was captured in a study of CD8 T cells in ankylosing spondylitis. Points from the study as a whole: Blood from ankylosing spondylitis patients appeared to carry a characteristic roughly eight-variant TCR beta motif.

It was by quantitative 5'-RACE with molecular barcodes that TCR beta libraries were made. TCRdb used MiXCR to reprocess the 5' RACE reads, holding one entry per CDR3 protein. The repertoire consists of 300,000 to 400,000 distinct CDR3 sequences, with about 14% occurring once and the leading ten covering 1.1%. Deletions cut 0 bases from V and 6 bases from J, with 9 bases between. Germline V gene sequence: CDR1 SGHDT, CDR2 YYEEEE. There are 13 residues in the CDR3. This clonotype was seen only a few times. No antigen is known for it. The clonotype originates from a male donor with ankylosing spondylitis or in good health (not recorded which). Sequenced sample: blood, either unsorted or a sorted T cell fraction (not recorded which). The chain carries TRBV5-6 and TRBJ1-1; TRBD1 might be the D (5 bases). The CDR3 sequence: CASSLERTSEAFF. CDR3 DNA: TGTGCCAGCAGCTTGGAGAGGACATCTGAAGCTTTCTTT.